The clone carrying this T cell receptor (beta chain) has at least ten counts. What it recognizes is unknown. Amplification of TCR beta CDR3 regions used RNA as the template. RT-PCR in the first round (using the HTBI primer set) targeted the TCR CDR3. Each CDR3 protein is one row after TCRdb ran MiXCR on the multiplex PCR reads. The table lists approximately 210,000 distinct CDR3 sequences, 17% of them singletons. This record comes from a study of T cells in Graves' hyperthyroidism and ophthalmopathy. Notes on the study in general: Ophthalmopathy stood apart from stable hyperthyroidism in a 13 V-J model. Peripheral blood also featured most of the thyroid clonotypes expanded above 0.001.

Per the germline V gene, CDR1 is MDHEN and CDR2 is SYDVKM. The CDR3 length is 15 residues. Losses at the gene ends were 5 bases for V and 5 bases for J; bases not matched to a gene: 8. The chain uses TRBV28 and TRBJ2-1; 8 nucleotides align to TRBD1. The sample consisted of blood. The sequence was obtained from a man aged 50 to 59 with Graves' hyperthyroidism. The CDR3 protein is CASSPDRDTNNEQFF. The CDR3 DNA is TGTGCCAGCAGTCCGGACAGGGATACCAACAATGAGCAGTTCTTC.